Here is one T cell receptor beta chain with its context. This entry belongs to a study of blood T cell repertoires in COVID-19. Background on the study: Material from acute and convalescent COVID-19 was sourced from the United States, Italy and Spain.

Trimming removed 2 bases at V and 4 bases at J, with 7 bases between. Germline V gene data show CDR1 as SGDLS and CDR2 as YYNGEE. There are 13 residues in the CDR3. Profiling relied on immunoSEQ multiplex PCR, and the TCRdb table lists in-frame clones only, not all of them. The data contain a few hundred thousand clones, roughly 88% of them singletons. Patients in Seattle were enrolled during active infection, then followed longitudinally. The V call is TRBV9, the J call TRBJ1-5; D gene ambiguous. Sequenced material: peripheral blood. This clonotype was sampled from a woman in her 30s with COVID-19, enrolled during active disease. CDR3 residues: CASSVGINQPQHF. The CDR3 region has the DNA TGTGCCAGCAGCGTCGGGATTAATCAGCCCCAGCATTTT.